These 15 T cell receptor beta chains came from one sample sequenced in a study of cytomegalovirus exposure and HLA in healthy donors (dated by TCRdb to about 2017). Library creation used the immunoSEQ multiplex PCR assay. For the multiplex PCR, a mixture combining 60 forward primers for TCR Vbeta segments and 13 reverse primers for TCR Jbeta segments was used. What TCRdb holds here is the immuneACCESS table cut down to in-frame rearrangements. Part of the clones is not present; checked against another copy, under half of the missing clones reflect an unresolved V gene, and the others are unexplained. The sample yields some 100,000 clones; roughly 70% were counted once. The ten largest clones take up about 10% of the sample. The sample was PBMCs. The receptors were sampled from a man aged 45-65 years in good health and CMV-seronegative.

The genes are TRBV7-2 and TRBJ1-1; D is unresolved. This CDR3 comprises 13 residues. V dropped 3 bases and J dropped 0 bases, with 5 bases sitting between them. The germline CDR1 and CDR2 sequences are SGHTA and FQGNSA. The CDR3, as DNA: TGTGCCAGCAGCTTCGGGATGAACACTGAAGCTTTCTTT. This gives the protein CASSFGMNTEAFF.

On this clone itself: This probably arose from a read error, given a far larger clone one base away. The V gene is TRBV6-1, the J gene TRBJ1-6; 9 bases are a match to TRBD1. The CDR3 extends over 14 amino acids. Germline CDR1 reads MNHNS; CDR2 reads SASEGT. For the CDR3, the DNA is TGTGCCAGCGGTGAAGGGACAGGGAATTCACCCCTCCACTTT. Translation: CASGEGTGNSPLHF.

This chain links TRBV19 with TRBJ1-2; D perhaps matches TRBD1 (5 bases). Looked up from germline, CDR1 is LNHDA and CDR2 is SQIVND (reference sequence). Trimming took 4 bases from V and 8 from J, leaving 17 bases between them. This CDR3 has 14 residues. CDR3 protein: CASSTRGRAGGYTF. As DNA, the CDR3 is TGTGCCAGTAGTACCCGCGGCAGGGCTGGCGGCTACACCTTC. Filled out from reference TRBV19 and TRBJ1-2, the complete variable domain reads DGGITQSPKYLFRKEGQNVTLSCEQNLNHDAMYWYRQDPGQGLRLIYYSQIVNDFQKGDIAEGYSVSREKKESFPLTVTSAQKNPTAFYLCASSTRGRAGGYTFGSGTRLTVV.

This clone has more than one count but fewer than ten. The rearrangement links TRBV7-9 to TRBJ2-3, with D perhaps TRBD2 (6 bases). The germline V and J ends were trimmed by 5 bases and 4 bases, with 10 bases remaining between them. This CDR3 has 13 residues. Looked up from germline, CDR1 is SEHNR and CDR2 is FQNEAQ (reference sequence). CDR3 in DNA: TGTGCCAGCAGCCTTACGGGGGCAGATACGCAGTATTTT. Protein: CASSLTGADTQYF. The variable domain in full, with the rest retrieved from reference TRBV7-9 and TRBJ2-3, is DTGVSQNPRHKITKRGQNVTFRCDPISEHNRLYWYRQTLGQGPEFLTYFQNEAQLEKSRLLSDRFSAERPKGSFSTLEIQRTEQGDSAMYLCASSLTGADTQYFGPGTRLTVL.

The rearrangement links TRBV7-2 to TRBJ1-1; no clear D. This CDR3 contains 13 residues. V was clipped by 3 bases and J by 6 bases, with 11 bases between them. Germline values: CDR1 SGHTA, CDR2 FQGNSA. CDR3 residues: CASSFSLRSEAFF. In DNA form, the CDR3 reads TGTGCCAGCAGCTTTTCATTACGGTCTGAAGCTTTCTTT. The whole variable domain, filled in from reference TRBV7-2 and TRBJ1-1, reads GAGVSQSPSNKVTEKGKDVELRCDPISGHTALYWYRQSLGQGLEFLIYFQGNSAPDKSGLPSDRFSAERTGGSVSTLTIQRTQQEDSAVYLCASSFSLRSEAFFGQGTRLTVV.

On this clone: This CDR3 is also generated by other DNA sequences in the sample. The V call is TRBV5-4, the J call TRBJ2-7, with D perhaps TRBD1 (6 bases). This CDR3 comprises 14 residues. V lost 0 bases and J 2 bases, leaving 9 bases between the germline ends. The germline V gene has CDR1 SGHNT and CDR2 YYREEE (reference sequence). The CDR3 nucleotides are TGTGCCAGCAGCTTGGACAGGGTTCCCTACGAGCAGTACTTC. Encoded protein: CASSLDRVPYEQYF.

Comment on this clone: Other DNA sequences in the sample encode the same CDR3. V gene TRBV6-5 combines with J gene TRBJ1-3, with a weak D call TRBD1 (5 bases). Deletions cut 9 bases from V and 1 base from J, with 16 bases between. The CDR3 loop spans 15 amino acids. Germline loops: CDR1 MNHEY, CDR2 SVGAGI. This CDR3 is CASKAGFRSGNTIYF. The CDR3 bases are TGTGCCAGTAAAGCAGGGTTTCGGTCTGGAAACACCATATATTTT.

The chain has TRBV10-3 and TRBJ2-5; 11 bases match TRBD2. The J call may be faulty, since TRBJ2-7 better matches the DNA end. The CDR3 length is 14 residues. The germline V gene has CDR1 ENHRY and CDR2 SYGVKD. For the CDR3, the DNA is TGTGCCATCAGTGAGACTAGCGGGAGCTACGAGCAGTACTTC. It yields the protein CAISETSGSYEQYF.

J is TRBJ1-5 and V is TRBV7-2; perhaps TRBD1 as D (6 bases). Trimming took off 4 bases at V and 6 bases at J, with 13 bases between the two ends. Germline V gene data show CDR1 as SGHTA and CDR2 as FQGNSA. This CDR3 comprises 14 residues. The CDR3 bases are TGTGCCAGCAGCTCGAGGGGGTTTAGTCAGCCCCAGCATTTT. Its protein is CASSSRGFSQPQHF. Variable domain in full (rest from reference TRBV7-2 and TRBJ1-5): GAGVSQSPSNKVTEKGKDVELRCDPISGHTALYWYRQSLGQGLEFLIYFQGNSAPDKSGLPSDRFSAERTGGSVSTLTIQRTQQEDSAVYLCASSSRGFSQPQHFGDGTRLSIL.

This clone is a singleton in its sample. This chain links TRBV6-1 with TRBJ1-5, with a tentative D call TRBD1 (6 bases). The V and J ends lost 1 base and 9 bases respectively, with 16 bases between them. Germline-derived CDR1 and CDR2 are MNHNS and SASEGT. The CDR3 consists of 15 residues. CDR3 amino acids: CASSEGRGSKRPQHF. DNA of the CDR3: TGTGCCAGCAGTGAAGGAAGGGGGTCCAAACGGCCCCAGCATTTT.

This chain links TRBV7-9 with TRBJ2-2; 8 bases fit TRBD1. Germline V gene lookup returns CDR1 SEHNR and CDR2 FQNEAQ (reference sequence). This CDR3 contains 16 residues. The V segment lost 5 bases and the J segment 2 bases; nucleotides outside the gene matches: 7. The CDR3 DNA follows: TGTGCCAGCAGCCATTGGACAGGGCAAAACACCGGGGAGCTGTTTTTT. It is translated as CASSHWTGQNTGELFF.

The genes are TRBV7-2 and TRBJ1-2; the match to TRBD1 covers 8 bases. CDR3 length: 14 amino acids. The germline CDR1 and CDR2 sequences are SGHTA and FQGNSA. V was pared by 0 bases and J by 5 bases, with 2 bases of the junction left unmatched. For the CDR3, the DNA is TGTGCCAGCAGCTTAGCGGGACAGGTTTATGGCTACACCTTC. Translating it yields CASSLAGQVYGYTF.

The V call is TRBV6-5, the J call TRBJ1-4, with 8 bases matching TRBD1. Germline trimming cut 0 bases from V and 8 bases from J; bases unmatched to any gene: 8. CDR1 MNHEY and CDR2 SVGAGI come from the germline V gene. The length of the CDR3 is 16 residues. The chain's CDR3 is CASSYSSGRGQEKLFF. As DNA, the CDR3 is TGTGCCAGCAGTTACTCGTCGGGCAGGGGGCAAGAAAAACTGTTTTTT.

The chain combines TRBV7-2 with TRBJ1-3, with D possibly being TRBD1 (5 bases). Trimming pared 5 bases from V and 0 bases from J, leaving 8 bases between. The length of the CDR3 is 14 residues. The germline V gene encodes CDR1 SGHTA and CDR2 FQGNSA. The CDR3 DNA reads as TGTGCCAGCAGCCAGGGTGTCTCTGGAAACACCATATATTTT. Translating gives CASSQGVSGNTIYF.

This chain uses TRBV27 with TRBJ2-7; possible D gene TRBD2, 6 bases. Trimming took 3 bases from V and 3 from J, leaving 18 bases between them. This CDR3 is 16 amino acids long. Germline V gene sequence: CDR1 MNHEY, CDR2 SMNVEV (reference sequence). The CDR3 nucleotides are TGTGCCAGCAGTTTGGCCCCCGGGACTTCCGACTACGAGCAGTACTTC. This sequence encodes CASSLAPGTSDYEQYF.